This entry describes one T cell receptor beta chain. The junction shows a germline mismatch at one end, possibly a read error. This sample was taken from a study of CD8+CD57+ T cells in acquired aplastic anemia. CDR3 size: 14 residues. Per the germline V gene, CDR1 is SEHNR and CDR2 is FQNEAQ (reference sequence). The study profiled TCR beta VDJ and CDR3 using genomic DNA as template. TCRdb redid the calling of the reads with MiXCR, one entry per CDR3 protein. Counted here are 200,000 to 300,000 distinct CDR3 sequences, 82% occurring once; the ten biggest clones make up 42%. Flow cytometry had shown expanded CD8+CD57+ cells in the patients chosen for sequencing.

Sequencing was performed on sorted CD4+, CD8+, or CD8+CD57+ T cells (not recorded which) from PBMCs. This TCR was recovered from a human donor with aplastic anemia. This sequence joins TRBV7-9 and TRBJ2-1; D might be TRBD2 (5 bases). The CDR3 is CASSSVLGENVQLF. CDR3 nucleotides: TGTGCCAGCAGTTCAGTACTCGGGGAGAATGTGCAGTTATTC.